This T cell receptor beta chain was recorded in a study of OX40 agonist ivuxolimab in advanced cancers. General observations from the study: Dose levels from 0.1 to 3.0 mg/kg saw CD4+ and CD8+ blood T cells expand clonally by week 6. The 0.1-3.0 mg/kg partial responders had among the lowest clonal expansion.

On this clone itself: Its target is unknown.

Only in-frame clones appear in the TCRdb table, and some are missing; sequencing was by immunoSEQ multiplex PCR. The sample shows over 55,000 clones, about 88% of them seen only once. Trimming cost V 7 bases and J 2 bases; bases outside gene matches: 10. This CDR3 contains 15 residues. CDR1 is MNHNY, CDR2 SVGAGI, per germline (reference sequence). This chain joins TRBV6-6 and TRBJ1-1; 7 positions agree with TRBD1. The source is an adult with an advanced solid tumor such as melanoma, head and neck, liver or kidney cancer. The sequences come from CD4+ or CD8+ T cells sorted from blood, collected in a trial of the OX40 agonist ivuxolimab. The CDR3 reads CASIDRVGANTEAFF. The CDR3 coding sequence is TGTGCCAGCATTGACAGGGTAGGAGCAAACACTGAAGCTTTCTTT.